The entry below describes one T cell receptor beta chain. This entry belongs to a study of blood T cell repertoires in COVID-19. CDR1 SGDLS and CDR2 YYNGEE come from the germline V gene. The CDR3 loop spans 13 amino acids. Trimming pared 3 bases from V and 3 bases from J, leaving 7 bases between. Profiled with immunoSEQ multiplex PCR; TCRdb holds only in-frame clones, not every one. Altogether 80,000 to 100,000 clones are present, roughly nine tenths being singletons, with the ten largest covering 1.8%. The chain combines TRBV9 with TRBJ2-1; D ambiguous. The sequencing input was peripheral blood. The TCR was taken from a human donor with active COVID-19. The donor label of this sample is uncertain. DNA for the CDR3: TGTGCCAGCAGCGAGGCAGGCTACAATGAGCAGTTCTTC. Amino acid sequence: CASSEAGYNEQFF.